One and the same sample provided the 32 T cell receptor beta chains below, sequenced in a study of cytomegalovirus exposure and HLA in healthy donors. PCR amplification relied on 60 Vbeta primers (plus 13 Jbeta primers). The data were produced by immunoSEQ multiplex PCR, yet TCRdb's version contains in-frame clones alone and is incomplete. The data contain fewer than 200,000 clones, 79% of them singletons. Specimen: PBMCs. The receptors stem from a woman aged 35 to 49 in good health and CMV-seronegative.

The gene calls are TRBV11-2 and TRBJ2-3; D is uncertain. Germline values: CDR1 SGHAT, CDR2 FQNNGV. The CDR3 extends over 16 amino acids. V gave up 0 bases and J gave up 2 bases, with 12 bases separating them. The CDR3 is CASSLDLGRHTDTQYF. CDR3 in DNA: TGTGCCAGCAGCTTAGATCTGGGCCGTCACACAGATACGCAGTATTTT.

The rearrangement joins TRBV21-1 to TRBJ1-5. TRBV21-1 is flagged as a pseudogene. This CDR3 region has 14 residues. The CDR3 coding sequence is TGTGCCAGCAGCAACGGGGGACCCGAACAGCCCCAGCATTTT. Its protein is CASSNGGPEQPQHF.

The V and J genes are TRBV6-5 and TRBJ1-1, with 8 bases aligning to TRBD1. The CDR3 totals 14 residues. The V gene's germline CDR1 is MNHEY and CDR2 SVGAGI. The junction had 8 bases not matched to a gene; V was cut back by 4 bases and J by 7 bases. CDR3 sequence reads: CASSSRTGRSEAFF. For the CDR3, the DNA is TGTGCCAGCAGTTCACGGACAGGGCGTAGTGAAGCTTTCTTT.

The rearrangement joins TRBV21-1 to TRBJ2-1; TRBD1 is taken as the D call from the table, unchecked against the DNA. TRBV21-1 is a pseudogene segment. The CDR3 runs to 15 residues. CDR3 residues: CASSKGARQYNEQFF. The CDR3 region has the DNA TGTGCCAGCAGCAAAGGGGCCCGACAGTACAATGAGCAGTTCTTC.

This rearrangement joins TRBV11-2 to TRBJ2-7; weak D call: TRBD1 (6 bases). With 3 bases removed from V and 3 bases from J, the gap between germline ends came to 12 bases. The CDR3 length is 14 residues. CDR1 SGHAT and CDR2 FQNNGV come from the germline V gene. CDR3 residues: CASSFRGRNYEQYF. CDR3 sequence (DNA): TGTGCCAGCAGCTTCAGGGGTAGGAACTACGAGCAGTACTTC.

This CDR3 reads CASMGRDSKNTGELFF. The CDR3 DNA sequence: TGCGCCAGCATGGGCCGGGACAGTAAGAACACCGGGGAGCTGTTTTTT. The rearrangement uses TRBV5-1 and TRBJ2-2, with 7 bases identical to TRBD1. Germline lookup yields CDR1 SGHRS and CDR2 YFSETQ. The CDR3 covers 16 residues. With V trimmed by 6 bases and J by 1 base, 9 bases remained unmatched. The full variable domain, rest sourced from reference TRBV5-1 and TRBJ2-2, is KAGVTQTPRYLIKTRGQQVTLSCSPISGHRSVSWYQQTPGQGLQFLFEYFSETQRNKGNFPGRFSGRQFSNSRSEMNVSTLELGDSALYLCASMGRDSKNTGELFFGEGSRLTVL.

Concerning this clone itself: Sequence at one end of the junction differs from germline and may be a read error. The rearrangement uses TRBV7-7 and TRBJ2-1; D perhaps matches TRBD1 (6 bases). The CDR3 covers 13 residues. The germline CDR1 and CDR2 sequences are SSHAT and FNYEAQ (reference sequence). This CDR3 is CASSLGAGDEQFF. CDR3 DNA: TGTGCTAGCAGCTTGGGGGCAGGGGATGAGCAGTTCTTC. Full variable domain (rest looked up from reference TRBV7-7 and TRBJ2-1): GAGVSQSPRYKVTKRGQDVTLRCDPISSHATLYWYQQALGQGPEFLTYFNYEAQPDKSGLPSDRFSAERPEGSISTLTIQRTEQRDSAMYRCASSLGAGDEQFFGPGTRLTVL.

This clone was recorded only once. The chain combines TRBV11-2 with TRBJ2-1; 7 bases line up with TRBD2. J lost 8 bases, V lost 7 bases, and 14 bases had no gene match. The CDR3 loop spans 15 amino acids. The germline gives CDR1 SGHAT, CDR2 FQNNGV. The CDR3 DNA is TGTGCCAGCACCCTTCTGGGGCGGGAGCTATATGAGCAGTTCTTC. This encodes CASTLLGRELYEQFF.

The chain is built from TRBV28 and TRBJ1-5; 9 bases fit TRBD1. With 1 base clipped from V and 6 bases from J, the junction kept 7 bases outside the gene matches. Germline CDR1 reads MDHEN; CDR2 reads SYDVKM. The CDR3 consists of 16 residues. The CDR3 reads CASSLYRDRATQPQHF. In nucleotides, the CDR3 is TGTGCCAGCAGTTTATACCGGGACAGGGCGACTCAGCCCCAGCATTTT.

CDR3 coding DNA: TGTGCCAGCAGCGTAGGACAGGCAGATACGCAGTATTTT. Encoded protein: CASSVGQADTQYF. The chain uses TRBV9 and TRBJ2-3; tentatively, D is TRBD1 (6 bases). Trimming left V 0 bases short and J 4 bases short, with 6 bases between. The CDR3 spans 13 residues. Germline V gives CDR1 SGDLS, CDR2 YYNGEE. Looking up the rest from reference TRBV9 and TRBJ2-3 gives the full variable domain: DSGVTQTPKHLITATGQRVTLRCSPRSGDLSVYWYQQSLDQGLQFLIQYYNGEERAKGNILERFSAQQFPDLHSELNLSSLELGDSALYFCASSVGQADTQYFGPGTRLTVL.

In DNA form, the CDR3 reads TGTGCCAGCAGCCAGGAGAGGACAGGGGGTTTATACGAGCAGTACTTC. Its protein product is CASSQERTGGLYEQYF. V usage is TRBV4-2 and J usage is TRBJ2-7; 10 bases match TRBD1. This CDR3 is 16 amino acids long. CDR1 is LGHNA and CDR2 is YNFKEQ in the germline V gene. After removal of 3 bases from V and 4 bases from J, the junction contained 9 bases not matched to a gene.

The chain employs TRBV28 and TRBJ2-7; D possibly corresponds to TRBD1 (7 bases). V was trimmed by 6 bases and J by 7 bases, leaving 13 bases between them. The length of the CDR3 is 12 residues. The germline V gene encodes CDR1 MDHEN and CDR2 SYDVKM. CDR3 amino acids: CASRRDSGEQYF. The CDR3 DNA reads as TGTGCCAGCAGACGGGACAGCGGGGAGCAGTACTTC.

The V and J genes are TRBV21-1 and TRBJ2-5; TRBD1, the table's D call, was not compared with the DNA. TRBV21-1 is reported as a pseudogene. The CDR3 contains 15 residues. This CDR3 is CASSNPDRAEKTQYF. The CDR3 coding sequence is TGTGCCAGCAGCAACCCCGACAGGGCCGAAAAGACCCAGTACTTC.

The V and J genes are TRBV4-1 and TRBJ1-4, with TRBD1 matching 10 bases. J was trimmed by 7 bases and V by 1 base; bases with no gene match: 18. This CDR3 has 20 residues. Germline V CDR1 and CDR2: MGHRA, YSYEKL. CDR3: CASSQAPWGFGQGVFEKLFF. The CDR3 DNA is TGCGCCAGCAGCCAAGCGCCATGGGGCTTCGGACAGGGGGTTTTTGAAAAACTGTTTTTT.

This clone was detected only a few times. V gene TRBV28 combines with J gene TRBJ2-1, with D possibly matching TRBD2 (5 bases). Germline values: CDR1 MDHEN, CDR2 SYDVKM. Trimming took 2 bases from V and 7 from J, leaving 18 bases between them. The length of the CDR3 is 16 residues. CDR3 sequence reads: CASSLIGPRGWNEQFF. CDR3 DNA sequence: TGTGCCAGCAGTTTAATCGGCCCTCGGGGTTGGAATGAGCAGTTCTTC.

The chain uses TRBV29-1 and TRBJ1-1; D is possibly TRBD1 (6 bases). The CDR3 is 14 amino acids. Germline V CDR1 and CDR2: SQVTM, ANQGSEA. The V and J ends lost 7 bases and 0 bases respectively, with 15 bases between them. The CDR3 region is CSATGGALNTEAFF. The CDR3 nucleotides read TGCAGCGCCACCGGGGGGGCCTTGAACACTGAAGCTTTCTTT. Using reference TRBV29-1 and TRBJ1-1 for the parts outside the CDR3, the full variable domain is SAVISQKPSRDICQRGTSLTIQCQVDSQVTMMFWYRQQPGQSLTLIATANQGSEATYESGFVIDKFPISRPNLTFSTLTVSNMSPEDSSIYLCSATGGALNTEAFFGQGTRLTVV.

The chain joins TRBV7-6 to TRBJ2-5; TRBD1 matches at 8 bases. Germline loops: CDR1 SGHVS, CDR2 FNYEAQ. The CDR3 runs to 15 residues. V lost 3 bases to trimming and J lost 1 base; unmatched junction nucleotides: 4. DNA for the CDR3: TGTGCCAGCAGCTTTCGACAGGGGTCCCAAGAGACCCAGTACTTC. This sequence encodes CASSFRQGSQETQYF.

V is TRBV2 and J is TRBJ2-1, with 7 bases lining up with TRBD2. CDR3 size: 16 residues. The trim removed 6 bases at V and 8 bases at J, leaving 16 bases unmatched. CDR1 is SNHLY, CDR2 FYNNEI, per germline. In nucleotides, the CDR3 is TGTGCCAGCAGGGTTAATAAGAGACTAGCTTACCATGAGCAGTTCTTC. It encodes CASRVNKRLAYHEQFF. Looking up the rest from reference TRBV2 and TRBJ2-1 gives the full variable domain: EPEVTQTPSHQVTQMGQEVILRCVPISNHLYFYWYRQILGQKVEFLVSFYNNEISEKSEIFDDQFSVERPDGSNFTLKIRSTKLEDSAMYFCASRVNKRLAYHEQFFGPGTRLTVL.

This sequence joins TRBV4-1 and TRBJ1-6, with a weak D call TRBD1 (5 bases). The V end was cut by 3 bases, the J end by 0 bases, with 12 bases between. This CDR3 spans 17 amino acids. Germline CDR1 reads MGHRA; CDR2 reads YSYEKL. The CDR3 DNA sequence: TGCGCCAGCAGCCACAGGGACTTAAGCTCCTATAATTCACCCCTCCACTTT. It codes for CASSHRDLSSYNSPLHF.

The CDR3 coding sequence is TGTGCCAGCAGTGAAGCCGGGAGGGCCGGGAATACGCAGTATTTT. Protein: CASSEAGRAGNTQYF. The chain uses TRBV6-1 and TRBJ2-3; 8 positions agree with TRBD2. J gave up 7 bases and V 0 bases, and 6 bases lay outside the gene matches. Germline values: CDR1 MNHNS, CDR2 SASEGT. The CDR3 sequence is 15 residues long.

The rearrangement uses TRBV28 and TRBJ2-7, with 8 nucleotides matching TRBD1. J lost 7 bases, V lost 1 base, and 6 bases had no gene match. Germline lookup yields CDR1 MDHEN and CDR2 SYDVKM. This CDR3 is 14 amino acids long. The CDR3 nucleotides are TGTGCCAGCAGTTTATCGACAGGGGCCGGGGAGCAGTACTTC. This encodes CASSLSTGAGEQYF.

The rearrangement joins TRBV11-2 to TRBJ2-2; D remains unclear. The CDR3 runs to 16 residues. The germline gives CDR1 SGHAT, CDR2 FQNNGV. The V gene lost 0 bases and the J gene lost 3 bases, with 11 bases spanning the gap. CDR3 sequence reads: CASSLEVTLYTGELFF. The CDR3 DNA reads TGTGCCAGCAGCTTAGAAGTCACTCTATACACCGGGGAGCTGTTTTTT. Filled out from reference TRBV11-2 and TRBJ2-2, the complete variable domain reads EAGVAQSPRYKIIEKRQSVAFWCNPISGHATLYWYQQILGQGPKLLIQFQNNGVVDDSQLPKDRFSAERLKGVDSTLKIQPAKLEDSAVYLCASSLEVTLYTGELFFGEGSRLTVL.

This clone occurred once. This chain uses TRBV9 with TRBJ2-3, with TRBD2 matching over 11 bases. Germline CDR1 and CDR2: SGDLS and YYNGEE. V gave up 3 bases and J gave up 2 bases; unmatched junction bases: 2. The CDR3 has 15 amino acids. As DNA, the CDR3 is TGTGCCAGCAGCGAGACTAGCGGGGTCACAGATACGCAGTATTTT. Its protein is CASSETSGVTDTQYF.

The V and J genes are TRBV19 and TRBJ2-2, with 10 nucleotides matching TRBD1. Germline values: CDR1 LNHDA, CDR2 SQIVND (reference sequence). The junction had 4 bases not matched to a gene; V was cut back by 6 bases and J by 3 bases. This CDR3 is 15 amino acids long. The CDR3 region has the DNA TGTGCCAGTAGACCGGGACAGGGGTACACCGGGGAGCTGTTTTTT. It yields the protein CASRPGQGYTGELFF.

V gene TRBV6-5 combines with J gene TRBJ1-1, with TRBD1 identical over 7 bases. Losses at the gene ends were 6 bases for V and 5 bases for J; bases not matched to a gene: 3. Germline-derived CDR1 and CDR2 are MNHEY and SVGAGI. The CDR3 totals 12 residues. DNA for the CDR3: TGTGCCAGCAGGAGGGGGCTTACTGAAGCTTTCTTT. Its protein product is CASRRGLTEAFF.

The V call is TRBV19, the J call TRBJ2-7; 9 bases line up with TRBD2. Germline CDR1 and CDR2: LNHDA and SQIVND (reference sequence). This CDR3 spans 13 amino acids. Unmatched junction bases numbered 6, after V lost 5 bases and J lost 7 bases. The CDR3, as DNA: TGTGCCAGTAGTCTAGGACTAGCGTTTGAGCAGTACTTC. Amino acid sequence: CASSLGLAFEQYF.

The CDR3 sequence is CASSLAPLDSYNEQFF. As DNA, the CDR3 is TGCGCCAGCAGCTTGGCCCCACTAGACTCCTACAATGAGCAGTTCTTC. The chain has TRBV5-1 and TRBJ2-1, with D tentatively TRBD2 (5 bases). The CDR3 length is 16 residues. V gave up 0 bases and J gave up 0 bases, with 10 bases separating them. In germline, CDR1 is SGHRS, CDR2 YFSETQ.

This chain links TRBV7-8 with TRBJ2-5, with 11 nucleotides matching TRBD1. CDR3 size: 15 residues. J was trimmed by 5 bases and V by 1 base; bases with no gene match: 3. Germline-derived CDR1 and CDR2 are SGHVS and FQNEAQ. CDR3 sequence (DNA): TGTGCCAGCAGCTTAGAGGACAGGGGGCCGGAGACCCAGTACTTC. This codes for CASSLEDRGPETQYF.

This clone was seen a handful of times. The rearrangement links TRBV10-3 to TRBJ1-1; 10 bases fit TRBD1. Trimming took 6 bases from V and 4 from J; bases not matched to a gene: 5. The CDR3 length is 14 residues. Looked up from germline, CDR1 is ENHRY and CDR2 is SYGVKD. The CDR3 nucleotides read TGTGCCATCAGAGGACAGGGGGAGATCACTGAAGCTTTCTTT. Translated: CAIRGQGEITEAFF.

The CDR3: CASSTDSTDTQYF. CDR3 bases: TGCGCCAGCAGCACAGACAGCACAGATACGCAGTATTTT. V gene TRBV5-1 combines with J gene TRBJ2-3; D remains ambiguous. This CDR3 comprises 13 residues. Per the germline V gene, CDR1 is SGHRS and CDR2 is YFSETQ. The ends were cut back, 4 bases at V and 0 bases at J, with 6 bases in the middle.

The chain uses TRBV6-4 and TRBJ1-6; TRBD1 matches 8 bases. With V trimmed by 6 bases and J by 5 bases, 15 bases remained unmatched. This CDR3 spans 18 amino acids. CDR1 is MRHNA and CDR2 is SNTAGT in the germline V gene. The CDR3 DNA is TGTGCCAGCAGAGAGGGGGGCCCAGGGGGCGCAGATAATTCACCCCTCCACTTT. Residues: CASREGGPGGADNSPLHF.

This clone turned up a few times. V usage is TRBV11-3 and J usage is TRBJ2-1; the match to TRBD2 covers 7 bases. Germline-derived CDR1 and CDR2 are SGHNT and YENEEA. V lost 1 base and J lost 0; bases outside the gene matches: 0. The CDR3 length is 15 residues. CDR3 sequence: CASSLGGSSYNEQFF. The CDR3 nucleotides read TGTGCCAGCAGCTTAGGCGGGAGCTCCTACAATGAGCAGTTCTTC. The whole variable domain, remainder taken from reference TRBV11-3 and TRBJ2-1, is EAGVVQSPRYKIIEKKQPVAFWCNPISGHNTLYWYLQNLGQGPELLIRYENEEAVDDSQLPKDRFSAERLKGVDSTLKIQPAELGDSAVYLCASSLGGSSYNEQFFGPGTRLTVL.